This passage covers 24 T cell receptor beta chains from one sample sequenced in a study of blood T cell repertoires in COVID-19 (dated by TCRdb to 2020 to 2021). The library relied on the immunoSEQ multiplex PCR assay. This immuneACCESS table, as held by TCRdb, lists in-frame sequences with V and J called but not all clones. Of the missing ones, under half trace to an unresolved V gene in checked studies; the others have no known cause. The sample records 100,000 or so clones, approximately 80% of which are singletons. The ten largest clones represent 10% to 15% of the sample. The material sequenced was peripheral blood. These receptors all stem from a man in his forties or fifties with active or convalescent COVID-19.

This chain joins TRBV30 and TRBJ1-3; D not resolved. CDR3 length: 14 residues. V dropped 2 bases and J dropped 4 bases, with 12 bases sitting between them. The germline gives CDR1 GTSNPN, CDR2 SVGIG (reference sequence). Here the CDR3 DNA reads TGTGCCTGGAGTTTAGGAGTTTCAGGAAACACCATATATTTT. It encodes CAWSLGVSGNTIYF.

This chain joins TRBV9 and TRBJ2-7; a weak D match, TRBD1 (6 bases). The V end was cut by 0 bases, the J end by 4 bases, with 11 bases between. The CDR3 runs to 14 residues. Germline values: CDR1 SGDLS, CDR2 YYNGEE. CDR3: CASSVAGAGYEQYF. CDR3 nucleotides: TGTGCCAGCAGCGTAGCAGGGGCGGGTTACGAGCAGTACTTC.

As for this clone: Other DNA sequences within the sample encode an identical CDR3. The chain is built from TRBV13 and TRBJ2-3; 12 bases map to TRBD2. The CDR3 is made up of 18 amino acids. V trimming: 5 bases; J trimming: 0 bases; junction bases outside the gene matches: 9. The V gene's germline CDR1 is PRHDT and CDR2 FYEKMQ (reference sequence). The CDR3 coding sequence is TGTGCCAGCAGCGCGACTAGCGGGAGAGCCACTAGCACAGATACGCAGTATTTT. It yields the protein CASSATSGRATSTDTQYF.

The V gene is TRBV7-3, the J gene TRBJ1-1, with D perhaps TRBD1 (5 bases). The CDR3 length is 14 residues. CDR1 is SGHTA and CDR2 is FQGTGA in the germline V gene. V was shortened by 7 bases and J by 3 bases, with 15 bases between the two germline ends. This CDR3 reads CASTKLGGDTEAFF. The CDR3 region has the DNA TGTGCCAGCACCAAATTGGGGGGAGACACTGAAGCTTTCTTT.

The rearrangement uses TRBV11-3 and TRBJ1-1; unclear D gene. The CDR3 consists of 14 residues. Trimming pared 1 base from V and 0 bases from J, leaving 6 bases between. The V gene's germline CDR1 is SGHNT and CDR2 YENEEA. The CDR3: CASSLGHMNTEAFF. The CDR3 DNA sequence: TGTGCCAGCAGCTTAGGACACATGAACACTGAAGCTTTCTTT. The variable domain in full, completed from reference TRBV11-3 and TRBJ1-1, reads EAGVVQSPRYKIIEKKQPVAFWCNPISGHNTLYWYLQNLGQGPELLIRYENEEAVDDSQLPKDRFSAERLKGVDSTLKIQPAELGDSAVYLCASSLGHMNTEAFFGQGTRLTVV.

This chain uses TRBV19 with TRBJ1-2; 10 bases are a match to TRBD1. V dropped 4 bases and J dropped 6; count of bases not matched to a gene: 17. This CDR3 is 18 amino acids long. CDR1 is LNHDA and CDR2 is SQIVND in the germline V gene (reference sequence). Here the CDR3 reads CASSSRTGQGITGNGYTF. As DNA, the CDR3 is TGTGCCAGTAGTAGTCGCACGGGACAGGGGATAACGGGGAATGGCTACACCTTC.

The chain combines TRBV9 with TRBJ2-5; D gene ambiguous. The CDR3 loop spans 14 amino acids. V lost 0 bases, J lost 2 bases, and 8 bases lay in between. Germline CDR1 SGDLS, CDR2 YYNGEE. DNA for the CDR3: TGTGCCAGCAGCGTAGAGGCGGTTCAAGAGACCCAGTACTTC. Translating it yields CASSVEAVQETQYF.

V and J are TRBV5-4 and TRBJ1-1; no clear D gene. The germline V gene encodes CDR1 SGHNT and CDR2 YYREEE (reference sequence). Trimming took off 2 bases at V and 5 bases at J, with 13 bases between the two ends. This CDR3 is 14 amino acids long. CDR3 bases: TGTGCCAGCAGCTTCGTGGGCGCGGGGACTGAAGCTTTCTTT. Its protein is CASSFVGAGTEAFF.

CDR3 residues: CASSPGGLDRGPGGYTF. In DNA form, the CDR3 reads TGTGCCAGCAGCCCCGGGGGGTTGGACAGGGGGCCGGGAGGCTACACCTTC. This chain links TRBV28 with TRBJ1-2; TRBD1 matches 11 bases. The CDR3 has 17 amino acids. Germline trimming cut 6 bases from V and 8 bases from J; bases unmatched to any gene: 17. CDR1 and CDR2 (germline): MDHEN, SYDVKM.

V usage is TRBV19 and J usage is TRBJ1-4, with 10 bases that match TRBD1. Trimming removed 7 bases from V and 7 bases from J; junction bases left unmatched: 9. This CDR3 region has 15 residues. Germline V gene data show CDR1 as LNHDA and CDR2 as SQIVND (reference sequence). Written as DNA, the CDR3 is TGTGCCAGTACCACACCGGGACAGGGGCGTGAAAAACTGTTTTTT. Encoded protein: CASTTPGQGREKLFF.

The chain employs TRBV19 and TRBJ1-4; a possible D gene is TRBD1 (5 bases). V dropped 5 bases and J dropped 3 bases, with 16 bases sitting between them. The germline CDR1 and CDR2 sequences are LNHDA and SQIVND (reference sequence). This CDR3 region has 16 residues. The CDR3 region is CASSAQGSRSNEKLFF. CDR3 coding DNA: TGTGCCAGTAGTGCGCAGGGTAGTCGTTCTAATGAAAAACTGTTTTTT. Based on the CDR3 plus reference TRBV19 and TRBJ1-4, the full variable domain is DGGITQSPKYLFRKEGQNVTLSCEQNLNHDAMYWYRQDPGQGLRLIYYSQIVNDFQKGDIAEGYSVSREKKESFPLTVTSAQKNPTAFYLCASSAQGSRSNEKLFFGSGTQLSVL.

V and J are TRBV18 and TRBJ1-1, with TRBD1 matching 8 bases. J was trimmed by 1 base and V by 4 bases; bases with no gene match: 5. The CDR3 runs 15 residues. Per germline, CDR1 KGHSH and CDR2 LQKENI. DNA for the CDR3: TGTGCCAGCTCACAGACCGGGACAGGGAACACTGAAGCTTTCTTT. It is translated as CASSQTGTGNTEAFF.

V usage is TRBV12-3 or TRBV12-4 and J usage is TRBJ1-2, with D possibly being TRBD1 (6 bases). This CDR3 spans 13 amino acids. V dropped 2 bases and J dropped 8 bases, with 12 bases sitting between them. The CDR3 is CASSLSGQKGYTF. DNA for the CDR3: TGTGCCAGCAGTTTATCGGGACAAAAGGGCTACACCTTC.

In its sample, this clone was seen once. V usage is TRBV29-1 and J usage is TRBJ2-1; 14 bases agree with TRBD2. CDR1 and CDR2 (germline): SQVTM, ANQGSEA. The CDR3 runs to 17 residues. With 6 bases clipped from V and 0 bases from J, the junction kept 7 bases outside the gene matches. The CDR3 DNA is TGCAGCGTGGGACTAGCGGGAGAGTGGAGCTCCTACAATGAGCAGTTCTTC. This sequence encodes CSVGLAGEWSSYNEQFF.

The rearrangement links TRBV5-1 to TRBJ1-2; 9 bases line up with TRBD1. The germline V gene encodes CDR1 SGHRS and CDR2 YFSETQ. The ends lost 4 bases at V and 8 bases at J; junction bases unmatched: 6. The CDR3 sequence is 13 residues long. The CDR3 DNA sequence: TGCGCCAGCAGCCCCGGACAGGGGAGAGGCTACACCTTC. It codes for CASSPGQGRGYTF.

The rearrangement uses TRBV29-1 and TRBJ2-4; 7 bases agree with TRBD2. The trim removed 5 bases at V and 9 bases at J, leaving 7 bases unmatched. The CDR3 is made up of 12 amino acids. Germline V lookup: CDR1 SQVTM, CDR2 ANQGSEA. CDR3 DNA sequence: TGCAGCGTTTTCTGGACTAGTGGCATTCAGTACTTC. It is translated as CSVFWTSGIQYF.

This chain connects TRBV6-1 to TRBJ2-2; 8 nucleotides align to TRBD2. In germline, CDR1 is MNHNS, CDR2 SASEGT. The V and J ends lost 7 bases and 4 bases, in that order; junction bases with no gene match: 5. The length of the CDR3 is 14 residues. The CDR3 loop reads CASTDSGSTGELFF. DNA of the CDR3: TGTGCCAGCACCGACAGCGGGAGCACCGGGGAGCTGTTTTTT.

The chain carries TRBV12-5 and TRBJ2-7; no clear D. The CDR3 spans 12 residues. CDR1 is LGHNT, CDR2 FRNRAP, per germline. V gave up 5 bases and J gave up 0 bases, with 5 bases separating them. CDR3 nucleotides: TGTGCTAGTGGTACCAGCTCCTACGAGCAGTACTTC. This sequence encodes CASGTSSYEQYF.

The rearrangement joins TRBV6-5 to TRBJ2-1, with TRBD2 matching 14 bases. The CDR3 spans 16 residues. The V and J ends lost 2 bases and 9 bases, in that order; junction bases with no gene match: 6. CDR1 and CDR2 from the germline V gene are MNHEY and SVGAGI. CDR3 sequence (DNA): TGTGCCAGCAGTTACACGGGACTAGCGGGAGCAGGTGAGCAGTTCTTC. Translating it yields CASSYTGLAGAGEQFF.

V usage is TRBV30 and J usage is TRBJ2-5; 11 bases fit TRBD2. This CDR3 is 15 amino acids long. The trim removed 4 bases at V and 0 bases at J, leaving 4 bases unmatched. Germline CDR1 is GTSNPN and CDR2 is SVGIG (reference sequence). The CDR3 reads CAWTSGRTYQETQYF. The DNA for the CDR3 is TGTGCCTGGACTAGCGGGAGGACGTACCAAGAGACCCAGTACTTC.

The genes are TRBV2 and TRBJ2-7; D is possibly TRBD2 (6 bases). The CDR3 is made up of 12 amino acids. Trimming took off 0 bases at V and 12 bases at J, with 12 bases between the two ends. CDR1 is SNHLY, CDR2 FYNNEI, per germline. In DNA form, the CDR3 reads TGTGCCAGCAGTGAAGCAGGGATCGGGGGGTACTTC. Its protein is CASSEAGIGGYF.

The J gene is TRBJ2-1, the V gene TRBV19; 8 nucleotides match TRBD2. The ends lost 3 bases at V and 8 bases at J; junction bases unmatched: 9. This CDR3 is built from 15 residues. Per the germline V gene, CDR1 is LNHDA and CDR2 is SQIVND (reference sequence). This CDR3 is CASSIAAGVRYEQFF. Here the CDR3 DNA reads TGTGCCAGTAGTATTGCAGCGGGAGTTCGCTATGAGCAGTTCTTC.

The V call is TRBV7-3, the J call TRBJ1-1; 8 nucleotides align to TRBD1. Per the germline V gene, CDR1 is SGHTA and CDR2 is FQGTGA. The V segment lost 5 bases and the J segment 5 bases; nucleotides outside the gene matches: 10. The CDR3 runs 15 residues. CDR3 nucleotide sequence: TGTGCCAGCAGCACGAGTGGACAGGGCGGGACTGAAGCTTTCTTT. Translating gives CASSTSGQGGTEAFF.

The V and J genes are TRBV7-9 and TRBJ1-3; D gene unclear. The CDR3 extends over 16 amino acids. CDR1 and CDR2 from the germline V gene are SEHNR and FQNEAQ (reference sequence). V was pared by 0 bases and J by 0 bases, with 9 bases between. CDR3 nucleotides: TGTGCCAGCAGCTTAGCATCAACTTACTCTGGAAACACCATATATTTT. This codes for CASSLASTYSGNTIYF.